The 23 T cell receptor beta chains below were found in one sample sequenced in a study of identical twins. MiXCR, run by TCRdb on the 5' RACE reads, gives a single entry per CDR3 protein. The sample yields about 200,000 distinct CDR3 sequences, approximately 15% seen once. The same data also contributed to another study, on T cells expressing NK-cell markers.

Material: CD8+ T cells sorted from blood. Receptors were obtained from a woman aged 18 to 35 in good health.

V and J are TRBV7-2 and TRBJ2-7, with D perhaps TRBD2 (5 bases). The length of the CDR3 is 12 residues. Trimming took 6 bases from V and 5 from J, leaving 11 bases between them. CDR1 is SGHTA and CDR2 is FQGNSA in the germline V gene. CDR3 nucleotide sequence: TGTGCCAGCAGTCAAACTAGAGACGAGCAGTACTTC. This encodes CASSQTRDEQYF.

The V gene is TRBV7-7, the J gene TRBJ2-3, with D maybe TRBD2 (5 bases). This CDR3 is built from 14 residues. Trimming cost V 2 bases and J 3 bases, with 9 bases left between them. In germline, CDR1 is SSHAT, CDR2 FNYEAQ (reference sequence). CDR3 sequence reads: CASSLLPGTDTQYF. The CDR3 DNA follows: TGTGCCAGCAGCTTATTACCGGGGACAGATACGCAGTATTTT.

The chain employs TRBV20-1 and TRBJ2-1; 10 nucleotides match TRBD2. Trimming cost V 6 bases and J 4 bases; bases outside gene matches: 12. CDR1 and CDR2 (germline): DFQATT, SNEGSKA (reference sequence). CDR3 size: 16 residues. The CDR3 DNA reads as TGCAGTGCCCGGCGAGCGGGAGGGCCGTTTTACAATGAGCAGTTCTTC. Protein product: CSARRAGGPFYNEQFF.

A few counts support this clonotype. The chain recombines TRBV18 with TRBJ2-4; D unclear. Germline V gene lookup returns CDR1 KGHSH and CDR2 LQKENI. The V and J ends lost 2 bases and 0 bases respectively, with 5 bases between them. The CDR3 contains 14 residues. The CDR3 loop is CASSPEVAKNIQYF. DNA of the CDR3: TGTGCCAGCTCACCAGAGGTAGCCAAAAACATTCAGTACTTC.

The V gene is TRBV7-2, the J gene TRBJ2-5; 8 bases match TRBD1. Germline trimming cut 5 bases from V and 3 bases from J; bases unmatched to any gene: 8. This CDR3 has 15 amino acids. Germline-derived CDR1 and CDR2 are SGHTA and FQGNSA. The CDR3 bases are TGTGCCAGCAGCCCCGAGGACAGGGCAGAAGAGACCCAGTACTTC. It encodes CASSPEDRAEETQYF.

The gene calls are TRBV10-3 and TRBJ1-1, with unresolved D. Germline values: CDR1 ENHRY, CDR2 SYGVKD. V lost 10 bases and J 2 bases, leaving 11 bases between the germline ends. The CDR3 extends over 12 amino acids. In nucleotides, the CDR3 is TGTGCCACGACTGAGTCTAACACTGAAGCTTTCTTT. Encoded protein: CATTESNTEAFF.

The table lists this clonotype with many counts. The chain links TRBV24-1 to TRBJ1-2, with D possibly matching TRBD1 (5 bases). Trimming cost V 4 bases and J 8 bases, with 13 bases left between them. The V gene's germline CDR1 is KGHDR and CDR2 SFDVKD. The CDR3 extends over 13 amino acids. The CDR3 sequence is CATSDGTSRGYTF. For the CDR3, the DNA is TGTGCCACCAGTGACGGGACCTCAAGGGGCTACACCTTC.

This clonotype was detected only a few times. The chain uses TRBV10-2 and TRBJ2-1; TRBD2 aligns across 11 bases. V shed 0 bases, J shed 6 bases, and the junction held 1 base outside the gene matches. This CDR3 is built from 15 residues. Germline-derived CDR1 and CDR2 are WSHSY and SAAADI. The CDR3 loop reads CASSESSGRANEQFF. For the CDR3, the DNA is TGCGCCAGCAGTGAGTCTAGCGGGAGGGCCAATGAGCAGTTCTTC.

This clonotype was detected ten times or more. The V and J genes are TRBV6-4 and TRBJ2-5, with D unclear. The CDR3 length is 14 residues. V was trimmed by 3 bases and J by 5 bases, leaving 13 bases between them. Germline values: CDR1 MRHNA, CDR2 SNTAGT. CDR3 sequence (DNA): TGTGCCAGCAGTGAAGATCCCGAGAAGGAGACCCAGTACTTC. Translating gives CASSEDPEKETQYF.

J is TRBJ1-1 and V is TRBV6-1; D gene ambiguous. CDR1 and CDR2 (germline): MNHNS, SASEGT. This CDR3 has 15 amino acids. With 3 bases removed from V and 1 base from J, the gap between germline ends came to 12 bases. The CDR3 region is CASSDGRWGNTEAFF. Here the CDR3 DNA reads TGTGCCAGCAGTGACGGACGTTGGGGGAACACTGAAGCTTTCTTT.

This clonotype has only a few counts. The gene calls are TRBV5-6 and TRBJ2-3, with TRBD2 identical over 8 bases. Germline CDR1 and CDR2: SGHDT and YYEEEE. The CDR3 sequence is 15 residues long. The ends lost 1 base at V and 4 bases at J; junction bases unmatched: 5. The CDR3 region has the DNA TGTGCCAGCAGCTTGCCCAGCGGGAGTGCAGATACGCAGTATTTT. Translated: CASSLPSGSADTQYF.

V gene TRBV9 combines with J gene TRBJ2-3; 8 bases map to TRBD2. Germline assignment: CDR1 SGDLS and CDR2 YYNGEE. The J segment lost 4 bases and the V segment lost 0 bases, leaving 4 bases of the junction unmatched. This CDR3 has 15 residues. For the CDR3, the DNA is TGTGCCAGCAGCGTAGCGGGAGGGGGGGCAGATACGCAGTATTTT. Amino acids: CASSVAGGGADTQYF.

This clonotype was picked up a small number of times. CDR3 region: CASSVRRGAGNEQFF. The CDR3 nucleotides are TGCGCCAGCAGTGTGCGGCGGGGGGCGGGGAATGAGCAGTTCTTC. The V and J genes are TRBV10-2 and TRBJ2-1, with 8 positions matching TRBD2. This CDR3 has 15 residues. Germline V gene data show CDR1 as WSHSY and CDR2 as SAAADI. V gave up 4 bases and J gave up 7 bases; unmatched junction bases: 9.

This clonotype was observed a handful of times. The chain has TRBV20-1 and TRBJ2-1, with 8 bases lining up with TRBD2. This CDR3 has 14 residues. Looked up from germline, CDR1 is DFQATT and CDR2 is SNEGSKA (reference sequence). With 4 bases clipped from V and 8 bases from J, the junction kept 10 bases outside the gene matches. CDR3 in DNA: TGCAGTGCTACAGTAGGACTAGCTGTCGATGAGCAGTTCTTC. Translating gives CSATVGLAVDEQFF.

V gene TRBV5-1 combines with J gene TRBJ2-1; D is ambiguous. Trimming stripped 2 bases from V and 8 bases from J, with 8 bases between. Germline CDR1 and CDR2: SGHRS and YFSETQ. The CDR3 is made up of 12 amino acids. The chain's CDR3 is CASSFRRDEQFF. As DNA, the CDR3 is TGCGCCAGCAGCTTCCGACGGGATGAGCAGTTCTTC.

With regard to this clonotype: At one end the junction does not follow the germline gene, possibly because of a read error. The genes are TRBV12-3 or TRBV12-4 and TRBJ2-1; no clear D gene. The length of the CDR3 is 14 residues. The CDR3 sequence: CASSLAFSYNEQFF. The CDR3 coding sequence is TGTGCCAGCAGCTTAGCATTCTCCTACAATGAGCAGTTCTTC.

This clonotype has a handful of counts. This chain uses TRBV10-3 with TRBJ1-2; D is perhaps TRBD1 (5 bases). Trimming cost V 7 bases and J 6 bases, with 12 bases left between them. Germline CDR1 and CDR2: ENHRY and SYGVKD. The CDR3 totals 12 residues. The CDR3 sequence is CAIMVREDGYTF. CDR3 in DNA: TGTGCCATCATGGTCAGGGAGGATGGCTACACCTTC.

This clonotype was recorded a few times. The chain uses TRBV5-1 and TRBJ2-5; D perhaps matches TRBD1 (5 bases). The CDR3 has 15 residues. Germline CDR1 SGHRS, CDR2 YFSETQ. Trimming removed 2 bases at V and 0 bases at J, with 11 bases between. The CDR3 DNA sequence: TGCGCCAGCAGCTTCCTCCGACAGTACCAAGAGACCCAGTACTTC. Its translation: CASSFLRQYQETQYF.

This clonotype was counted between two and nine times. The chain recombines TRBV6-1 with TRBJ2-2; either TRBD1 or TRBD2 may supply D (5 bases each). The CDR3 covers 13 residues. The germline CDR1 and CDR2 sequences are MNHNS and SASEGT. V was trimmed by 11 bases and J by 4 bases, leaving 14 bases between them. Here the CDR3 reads CAVQVGGTGELFF. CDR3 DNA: TGTGCCGTTCAAGTTGGGGGCACCGGGGAGCTGTTTTTT.

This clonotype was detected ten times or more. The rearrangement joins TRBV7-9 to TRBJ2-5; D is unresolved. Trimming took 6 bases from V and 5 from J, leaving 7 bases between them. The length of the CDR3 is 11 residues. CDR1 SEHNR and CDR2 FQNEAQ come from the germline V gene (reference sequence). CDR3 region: CASRKRETQYF. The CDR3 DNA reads TGTGCCAGCAGAAAAAGGGAGACCCAGTACTTC.

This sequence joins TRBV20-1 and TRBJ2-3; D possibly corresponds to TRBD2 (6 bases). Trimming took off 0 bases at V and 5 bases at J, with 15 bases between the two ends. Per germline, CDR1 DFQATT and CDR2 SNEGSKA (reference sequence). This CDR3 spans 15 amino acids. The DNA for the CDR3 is TGCAGTGCTAGAGATCTAAGGGACTTGCAAGATACGCAGTATTTT. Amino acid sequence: CSARDLRDLQDTQYF.

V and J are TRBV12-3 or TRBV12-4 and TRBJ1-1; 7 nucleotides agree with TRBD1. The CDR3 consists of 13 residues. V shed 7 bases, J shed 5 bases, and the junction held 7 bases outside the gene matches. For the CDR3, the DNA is TGTGCCAGCACCTCTTCAGGGGGGACTGAAGCTTTCTTT. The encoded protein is CASTSSGGTEAFF.

CDR3 loop: CSAREENMNTEAFF. In DNA form, the CDR3 reads TGCAGTGCTAGAGAAGAGAATATGAACACTGAAGCTTTCTTT. V is TRBV20-1 and J is TRBJ1-1; D is ambiguous. Germline V gives CDR1 DFQATT, CDR2 SNEGSKA (reference sequence). This CDR3 spans 14 amino acids. The V end lost 0 bases, the J end lost 0 bases, and 8 bases lay between the germline ends.